This TCR beta chain was recorded in a study of blood T cell repertoires in COVID-19. Study overall: From the United States, Italy and Spain came samples of acute and convalescent COVID-19.

Original processing methods: Amplification of reference gene primers was used by the study to estimate nucleated cell counts. Clones were read by immunoSEQ multiplex PCR, and TCRdb kept only the in-frame ones, dropping some. The D gene and trimming were derived from the DNA, and the V and J assignments and clone size from that table. The sample consists of about 180,000 clones, 75% to 90% of them appearing once. The CDR3 totals 15 residues. The ends were cut back, 4 bases at V and 5 bases at J, with 17 bases in the middle. Germline V gene lookup returns CDR1 LGHDT and CDR2 YNNKEL (reference sequence). Enrolment of Seattle patients took place during active infection, and they were followed longitudinally.

The clonotype was recovered from an older woman with COVID-19, enrolled during active disease. The genes are TRBV3-1 (or the pseudogene TRBV3-2) and TRBJ1-1; D might be TRBD1 (5 bases). Sequencing was done on a sample of peripheral blood. CDR3 nucleotide sequence: TGTGCCAGCAGCCCCTTTGGGGCAGAAAATACTGAAGCTTTCTTT. It is translated as CASSPFGAENTEAFF.